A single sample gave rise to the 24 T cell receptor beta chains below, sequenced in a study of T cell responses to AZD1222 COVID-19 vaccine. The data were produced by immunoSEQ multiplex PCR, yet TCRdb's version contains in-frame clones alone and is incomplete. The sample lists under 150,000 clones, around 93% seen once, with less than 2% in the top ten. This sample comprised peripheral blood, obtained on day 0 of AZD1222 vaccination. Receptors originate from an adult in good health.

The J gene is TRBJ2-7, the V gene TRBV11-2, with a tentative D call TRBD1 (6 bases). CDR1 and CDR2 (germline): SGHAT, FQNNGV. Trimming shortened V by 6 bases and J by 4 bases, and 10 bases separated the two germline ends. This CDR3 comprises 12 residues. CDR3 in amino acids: CASRTTGYEQYF. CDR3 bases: TGTGCCAGCAGGACGACAGGTTACGAGCAGTACTTC.

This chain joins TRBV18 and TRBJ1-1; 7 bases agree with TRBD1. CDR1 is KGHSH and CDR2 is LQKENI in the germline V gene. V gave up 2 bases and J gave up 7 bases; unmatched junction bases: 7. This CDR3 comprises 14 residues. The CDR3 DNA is TGTGCCAGCTCACCAGGACAGGCGGGGGATGAAGCTTTCTTT. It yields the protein CASSPGQAGDEAFF.

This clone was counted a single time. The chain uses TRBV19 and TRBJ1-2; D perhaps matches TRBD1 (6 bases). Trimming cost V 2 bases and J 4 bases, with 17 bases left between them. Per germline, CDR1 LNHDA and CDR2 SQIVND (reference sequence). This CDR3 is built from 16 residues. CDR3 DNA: TGTGCCAGTAGTATAATAGGGGGGGGCAGGGCCTATGGCTACACCTTC. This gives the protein CASSIIGGGRAYGYTF.

The CDR3 protein is CASSLTPVGRTEAFF. Here the CDR3 DNA reads TGTGCCAGCAGCTTAACCCCGGTGGGGAGGACTGAAGCTTTCTTT. The rearrangement uses TRBV7-3 and TRBJ1-1; D call uncertain. The germline CDR1 and CDR2 sequences are SGHTA and FQGTGA. Trimming pared 0 bases from V and 5 bases from J, leaving 13 bases between. The length of the CDR3 is 15 residues.

For the CDR3, the DNA is TGTGCCAGCACCGCCTGGACAGGCCAGGCTTTCTTT. It translates to CASTAWTGQAFF. The chain links TRBV6-5 to TRBJ1-1, with TRBD1 matching over 7 bases. CDR1 and CDR2 from the germline V gene are MNHEY and SVGAGI. V lost 7 bases, J lost 11 bases, and 10 bases stayed unmatched. The CDR3 extends over 12 amino acids.

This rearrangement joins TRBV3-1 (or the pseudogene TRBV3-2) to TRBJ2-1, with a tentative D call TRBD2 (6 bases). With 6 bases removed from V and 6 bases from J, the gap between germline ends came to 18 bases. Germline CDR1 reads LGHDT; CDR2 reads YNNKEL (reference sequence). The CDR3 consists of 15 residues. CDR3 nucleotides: TGTGCCAGCAGGTCGAGCGGGCGCGGGTCCAATGAGCAGTTCTTC. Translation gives CASRSSGRGSNEQFF.

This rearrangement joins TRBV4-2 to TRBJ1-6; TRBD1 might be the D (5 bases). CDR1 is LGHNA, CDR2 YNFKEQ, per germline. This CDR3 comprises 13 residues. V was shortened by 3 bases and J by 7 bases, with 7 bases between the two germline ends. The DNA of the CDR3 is TGTGCCAGCAGCCAGGAGGGGAATTCACCCCTCCACTTT. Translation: CASSQEGNSPLHF.

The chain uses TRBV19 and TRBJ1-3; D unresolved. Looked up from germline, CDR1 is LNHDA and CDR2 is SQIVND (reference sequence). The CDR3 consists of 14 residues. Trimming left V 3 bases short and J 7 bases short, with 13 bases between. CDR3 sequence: CASSIRVSGNTIYF. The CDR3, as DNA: TGTGCCAGTAGTATTAGGGTGTCGGGGAACACCATATATTTT.

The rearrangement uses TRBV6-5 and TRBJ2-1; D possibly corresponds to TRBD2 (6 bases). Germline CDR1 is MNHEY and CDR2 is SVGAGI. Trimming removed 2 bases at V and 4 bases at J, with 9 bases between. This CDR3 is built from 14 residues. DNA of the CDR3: TGTGCCAGCAGTTACCGCGGGACGTACAATGAGCAGTTCTTC. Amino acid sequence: CASSYRGTYNEQFF.

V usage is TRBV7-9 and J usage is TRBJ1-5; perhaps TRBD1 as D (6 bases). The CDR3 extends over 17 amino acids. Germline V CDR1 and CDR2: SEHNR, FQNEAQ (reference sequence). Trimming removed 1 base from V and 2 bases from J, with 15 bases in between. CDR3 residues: CASSLEVGRGGNQPQHF. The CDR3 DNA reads TGTGCCAGCAGCTTAGAAGTAGGCAGGGGCGGCAATCAGCCCCAGCATTTT.

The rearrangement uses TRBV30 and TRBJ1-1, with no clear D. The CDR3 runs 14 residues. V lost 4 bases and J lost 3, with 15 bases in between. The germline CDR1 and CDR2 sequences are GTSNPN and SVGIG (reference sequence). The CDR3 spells CAWTRLGYDTEAFF. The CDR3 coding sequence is TGTGCCTGGACCCGCTTGGGGTATGACACTGAAGCTTTCTTT.

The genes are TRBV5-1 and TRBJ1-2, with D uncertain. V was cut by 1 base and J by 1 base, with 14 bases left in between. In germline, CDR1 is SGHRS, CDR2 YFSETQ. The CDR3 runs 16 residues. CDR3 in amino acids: CASSLSPADFNYGYTF. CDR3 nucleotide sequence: TGCGCCAGCAGCTTGTCCCCGGCGGATTTTAACTATGGCTACACCTTC.

CDR3 amino acids: CASSRTGSGNTIYF. CDR3 bases: TGTGCCAGCAGTCGGACAGGGTCCGGAAACACCATATATTTT. V gene TRBV27 combines with J gene TRBJ1-3; 8 bases are shared with TRBD1. The CDR3 spans 14 residues. V was clipped by 5 bases and J by 4 bases; unmatched bases: 4. The germline V gene has CDR1 MNHEY and CDR2 SMNVEV (reference sequence).

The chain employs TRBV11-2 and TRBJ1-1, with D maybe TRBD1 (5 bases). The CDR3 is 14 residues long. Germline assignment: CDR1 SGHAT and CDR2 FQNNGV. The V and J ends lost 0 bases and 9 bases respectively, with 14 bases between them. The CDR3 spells CASSLEPGNMKAFF. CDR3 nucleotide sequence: TGTGCCAGCAGCTTAGAGCCAGGGAATATGAAAGCTTTCTTT. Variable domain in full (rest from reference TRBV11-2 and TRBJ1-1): EAGVAQSPRYKIIEKRQSVAFWCNPISGHATLYWYQQILGQGPKLLIQFQNNGVVDDSQLPKDRFSAERLKGVDSTLKIQPAKLEDSAVYLCASSLEPGNMKAFFGQGTRLTVV.

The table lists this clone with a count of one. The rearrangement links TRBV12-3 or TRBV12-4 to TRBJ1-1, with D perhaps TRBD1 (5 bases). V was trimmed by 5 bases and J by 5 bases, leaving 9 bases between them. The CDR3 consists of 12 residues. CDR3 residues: CASSGGGTEAFF. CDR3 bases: TGTGCCAGCAGTGGGGGTGGAACTGAAGCTTTCTTT.

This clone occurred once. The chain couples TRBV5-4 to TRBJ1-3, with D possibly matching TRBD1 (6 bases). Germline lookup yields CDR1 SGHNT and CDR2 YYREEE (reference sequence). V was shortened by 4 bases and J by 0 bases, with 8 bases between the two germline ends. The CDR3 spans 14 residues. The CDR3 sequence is CASSRQDSGNTIYF. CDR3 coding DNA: TGTGCCAGCAGCCGACAGGACTCTGGAAACACCATATATTTT.

The CDR3 DNA is TGTGCCAGTGGGGTGGGGATGAACACTGAAGCTTTCTTT. This gives the protein CASGVGMNTEAFF. The rearrangement links TRBV19 to TRBJ1-1; D gene ambiguous. The CDR3 runs 13 residues. The germline V and J ends were trimmed by 8 bases and 0 bases, with 10 bases remaining between them. Germline V CDR1 and CDR2: LNHDA, SQIVND (reference sequence).

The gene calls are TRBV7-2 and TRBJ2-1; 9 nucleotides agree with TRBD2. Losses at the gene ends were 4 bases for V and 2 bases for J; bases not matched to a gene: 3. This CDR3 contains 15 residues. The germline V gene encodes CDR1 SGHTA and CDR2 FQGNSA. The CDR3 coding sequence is TGTGCCAGCAGCTATAGCGGGGGAACCTACAATGAGCAGTTCTTC. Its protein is CASSYSGGTYNEQFF. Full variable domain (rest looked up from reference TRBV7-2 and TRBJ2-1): GAGVSQSPSNKVTEKGKDVELRCDPISGHTALYWYRQSLGQGLEFLIYFQGNSAPDKSGLPSDRFSAERTGGSVSTLTIQRTQQEDSAVYLCASSYSGGTYNEQFFGPGTRLTVL.

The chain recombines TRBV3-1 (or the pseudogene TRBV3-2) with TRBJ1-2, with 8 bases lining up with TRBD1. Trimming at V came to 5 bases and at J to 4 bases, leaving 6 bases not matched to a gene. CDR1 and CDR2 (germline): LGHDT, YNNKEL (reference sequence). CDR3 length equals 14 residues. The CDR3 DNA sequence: TGTGCCAGCAGCTTCCAGGGGGCCGGCTATGGCTACACCTTC. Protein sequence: CASSFQGAGYGYTF.

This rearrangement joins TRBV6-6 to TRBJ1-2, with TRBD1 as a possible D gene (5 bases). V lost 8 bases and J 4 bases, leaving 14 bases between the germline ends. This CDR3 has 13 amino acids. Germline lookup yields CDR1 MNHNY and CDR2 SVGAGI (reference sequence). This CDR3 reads CASSQGQFYGYTF. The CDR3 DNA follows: TGTGCCAGCTCCCAGGGCCAGTTCTATGGCTACACCTTC.

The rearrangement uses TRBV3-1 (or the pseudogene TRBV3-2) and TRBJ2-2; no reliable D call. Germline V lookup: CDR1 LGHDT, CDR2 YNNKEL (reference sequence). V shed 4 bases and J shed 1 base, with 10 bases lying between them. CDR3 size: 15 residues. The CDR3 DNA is TGTGCCAGCAGCCGAATGCCCCAGAACACCGGGGAGCTGTTTTTT. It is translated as CASSRMPQNTGELFF.

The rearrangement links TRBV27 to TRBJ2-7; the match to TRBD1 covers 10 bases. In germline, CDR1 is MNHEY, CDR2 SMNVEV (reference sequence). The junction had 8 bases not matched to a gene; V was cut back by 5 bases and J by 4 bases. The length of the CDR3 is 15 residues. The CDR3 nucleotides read TGTGCCAGCAGTCCACGAGGACAGGGGGTATACGAGCAGTACTTC. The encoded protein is CASSPRGQGVYEQYF.

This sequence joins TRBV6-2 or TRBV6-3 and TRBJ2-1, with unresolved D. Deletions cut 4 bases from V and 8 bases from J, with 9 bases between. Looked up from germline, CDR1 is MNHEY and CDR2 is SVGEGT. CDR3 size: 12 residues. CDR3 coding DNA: TGTGCCAGCAGTTCCGCCAACTATGAGCAGTTCTTC. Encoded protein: CASSSANYEQFF.

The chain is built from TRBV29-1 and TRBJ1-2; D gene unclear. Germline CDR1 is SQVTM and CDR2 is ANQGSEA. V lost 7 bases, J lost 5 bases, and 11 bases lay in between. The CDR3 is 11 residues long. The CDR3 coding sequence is TGCAGCGCTAACAGTTTATATGGCTACACCTTC. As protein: CSANSLYGYTF.